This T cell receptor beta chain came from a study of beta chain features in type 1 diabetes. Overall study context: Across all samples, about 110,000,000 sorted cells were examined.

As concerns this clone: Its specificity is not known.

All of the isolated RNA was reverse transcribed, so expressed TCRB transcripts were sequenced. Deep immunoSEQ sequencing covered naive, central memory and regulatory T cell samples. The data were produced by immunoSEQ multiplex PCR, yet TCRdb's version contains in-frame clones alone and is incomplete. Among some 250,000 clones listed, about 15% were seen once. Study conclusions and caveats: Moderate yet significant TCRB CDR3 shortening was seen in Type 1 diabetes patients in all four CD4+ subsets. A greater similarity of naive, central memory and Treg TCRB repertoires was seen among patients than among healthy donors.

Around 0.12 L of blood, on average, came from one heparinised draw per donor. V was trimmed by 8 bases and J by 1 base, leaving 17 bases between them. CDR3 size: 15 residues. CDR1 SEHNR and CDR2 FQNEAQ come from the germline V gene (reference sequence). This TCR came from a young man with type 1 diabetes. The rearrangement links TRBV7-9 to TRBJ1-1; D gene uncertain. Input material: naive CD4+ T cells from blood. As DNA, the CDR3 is TGTGCCAGCCAAAAATTGGCCGGGGAGAACACTGAAGCTTTCTTT. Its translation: CASQKLAGENTEAFF.